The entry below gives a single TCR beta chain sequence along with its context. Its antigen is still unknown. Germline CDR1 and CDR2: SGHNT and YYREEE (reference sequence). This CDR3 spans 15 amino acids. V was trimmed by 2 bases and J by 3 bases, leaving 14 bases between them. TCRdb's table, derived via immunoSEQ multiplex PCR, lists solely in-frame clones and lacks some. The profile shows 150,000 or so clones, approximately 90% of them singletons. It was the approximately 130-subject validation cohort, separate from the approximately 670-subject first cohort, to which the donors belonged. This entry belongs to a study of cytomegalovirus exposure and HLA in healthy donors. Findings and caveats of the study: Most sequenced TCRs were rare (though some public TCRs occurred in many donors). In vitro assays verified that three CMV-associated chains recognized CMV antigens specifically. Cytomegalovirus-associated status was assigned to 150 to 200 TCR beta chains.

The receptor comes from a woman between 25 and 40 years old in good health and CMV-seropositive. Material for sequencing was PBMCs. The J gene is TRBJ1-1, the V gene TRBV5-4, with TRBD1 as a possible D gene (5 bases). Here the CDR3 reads CASSFPGQGDTEAFF. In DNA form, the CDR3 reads TGTGCCAGCAGCTTCCCCGGACAAGGGGACACTGAAGCTTTCTTT.